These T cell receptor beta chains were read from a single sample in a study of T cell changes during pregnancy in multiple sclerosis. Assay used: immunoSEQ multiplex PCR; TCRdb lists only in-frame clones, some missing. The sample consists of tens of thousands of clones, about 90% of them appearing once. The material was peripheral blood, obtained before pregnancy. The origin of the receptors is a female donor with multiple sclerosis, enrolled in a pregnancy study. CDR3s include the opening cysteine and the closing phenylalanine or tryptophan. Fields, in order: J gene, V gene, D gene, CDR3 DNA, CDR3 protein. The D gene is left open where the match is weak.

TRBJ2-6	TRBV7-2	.	TGTGCCAGCAGCCCAACGCCCAGTGGAAGGGGGTCTGGGGCCAACGTCCTGACTTTC	CASSPTPSGRGSGANVLTF
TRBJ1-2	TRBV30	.	TGTGCCGGTGGGGGGAGCTCTAACTATGGCTACACCTTC	CAGGGSSNYGYTF
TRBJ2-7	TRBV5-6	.	TGTGCCAGCAGCTTGGTGCTCCAGGGGAGCCACGAGCAGTACTTC	CASSLVLQGSHEQYF
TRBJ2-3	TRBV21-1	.	TGTGCCAGCTGCGGAGAGGGAGGTACGCAGTATTTT	CASCGEGGTQYF
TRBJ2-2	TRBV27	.	TGTGCCAGCAGTTTACTCCCGCGGAGGACCGGGGAGCTGTTTTTT	CASSLLPRRTGELFF
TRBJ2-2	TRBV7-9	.	TGTGCCAGCAGTATCAGGAACACCGGGGAGCTGTTTTTT	CASSIRNTGELFF
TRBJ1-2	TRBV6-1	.	TGTGCCAGCAGTGAAGCCCTATTTACAGGGAACTATGGCTACACCTTC	CASSEALFTGNYGYTF
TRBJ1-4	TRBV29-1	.	TGCAGCGTTGAAGGGGCACCTGAAAAACTGTTTTTT	CSVEGAPEKLFF
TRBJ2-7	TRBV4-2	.	TGTGCCAGCAGCCCTTCCCTTTTCAGCGGGTACGAGCAGTACTTC	CASSPSLFSGYEQYF
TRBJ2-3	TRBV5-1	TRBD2	TGCGCCAGCAGCCCCATAGCCGGGACTAGCAGACAAATTGGGCATTTT	CASSPIAGTSRQIGHF
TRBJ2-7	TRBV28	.	TGTGCCAGCAGTGGGACAAACTCCTACGAGCAGTACTTC	CASSGTNSYEQYF
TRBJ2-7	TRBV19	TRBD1	TGTGCCAGTAGTACCTTACCGGGACAGGGGGCCTACGAGCAGTACTTC	CASSTLPGQGAYEQYF
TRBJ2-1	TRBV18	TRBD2	TGTGCCAGCCAAATTATAGCGGGAGATTTTAATGAGCAGTTCTTC	CASQIIAGDFNEQFF
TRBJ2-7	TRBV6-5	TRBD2	TGTGCCAGCACCCGAGAGATAGCGGGGGTTCAGTACTTC	CASTREIAGVQYF
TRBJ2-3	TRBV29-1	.	TGCAGCGGTTGGGACACCAATACAGATACGCAGTATTTT	CSGWDTNTDTQYF
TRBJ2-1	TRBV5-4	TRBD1	TGTGCCAGCAGCCGAAGCCTTGACAGGGACGCCTACAATGAGCAGTTCTTC	CASSRSLDRDAYNEQFF
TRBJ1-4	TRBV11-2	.	TGTGCCAGCAGCGCCCGAATTCTACAGGGTAATAATGAAAAACTGTTTTTT	CASSARILQGNNEKLFF
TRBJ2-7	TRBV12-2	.	TGTGCAAGTCGCTTGGACCGGGACAGGGAAGCCCACGAGCAGTACTTC	CASRLDRDREAHEQYF
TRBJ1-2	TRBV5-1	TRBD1	TGCGCCAGCAGCTTAACAGGGGATTTTGGCTACACCTTC	CASSLTGDFGYTF